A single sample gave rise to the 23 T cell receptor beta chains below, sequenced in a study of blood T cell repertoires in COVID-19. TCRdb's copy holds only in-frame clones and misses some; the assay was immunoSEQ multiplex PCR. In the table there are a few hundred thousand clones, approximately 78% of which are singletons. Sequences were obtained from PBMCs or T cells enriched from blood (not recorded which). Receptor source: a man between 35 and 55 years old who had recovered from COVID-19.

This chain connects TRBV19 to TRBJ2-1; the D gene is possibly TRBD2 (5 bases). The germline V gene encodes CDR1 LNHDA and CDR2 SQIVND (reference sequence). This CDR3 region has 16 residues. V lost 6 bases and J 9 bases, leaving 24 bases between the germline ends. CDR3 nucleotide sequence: TGTGCCAGTAGCACCCGGGATCCGGGGATGTACTCTGAGCAGTTCTTC. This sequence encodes CASSTRDPGMYSEQFF.

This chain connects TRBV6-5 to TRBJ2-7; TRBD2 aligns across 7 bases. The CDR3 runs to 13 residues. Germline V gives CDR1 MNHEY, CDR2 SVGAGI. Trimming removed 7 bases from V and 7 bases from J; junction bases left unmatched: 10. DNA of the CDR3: TGTGCCAGCACCCCGGGGGGAACGGGGGAGCAGTACTTC. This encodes CASTPGGTGEQYF.

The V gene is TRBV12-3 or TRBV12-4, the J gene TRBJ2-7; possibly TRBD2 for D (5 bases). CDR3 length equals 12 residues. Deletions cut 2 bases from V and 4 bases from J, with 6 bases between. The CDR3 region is CASSLRRYEQYF. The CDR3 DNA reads TGTGCCAGCAGTTTAAGGAGGTACGAGCAGTACTTC.

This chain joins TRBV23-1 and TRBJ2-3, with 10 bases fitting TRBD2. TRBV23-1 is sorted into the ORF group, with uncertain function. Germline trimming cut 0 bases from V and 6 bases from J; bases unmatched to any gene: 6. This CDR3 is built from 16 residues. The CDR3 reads CASSQSLAGGEDTQYF. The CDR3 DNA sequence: TGCGCCAGCAGTCAATCGTTAGCGGGAGGAGAGGATACGCAGTATTTT.

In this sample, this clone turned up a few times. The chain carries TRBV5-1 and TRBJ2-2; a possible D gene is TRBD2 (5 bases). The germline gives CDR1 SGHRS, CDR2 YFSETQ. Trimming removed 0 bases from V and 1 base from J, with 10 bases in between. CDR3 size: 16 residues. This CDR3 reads CASSLESGMNTGELFF. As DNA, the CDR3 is TGCGCCAGCAGCTTGGAATCCGGGATGAACACCGGGGAGCTGTTTTTT.

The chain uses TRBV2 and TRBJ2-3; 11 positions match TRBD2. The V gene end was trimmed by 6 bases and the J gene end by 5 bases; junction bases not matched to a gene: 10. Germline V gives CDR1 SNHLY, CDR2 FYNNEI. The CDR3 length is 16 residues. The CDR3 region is CASRTRLAGGQDTQYF. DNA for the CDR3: TGTGCCAGCAGGACTCGATTAGCGGGGGGGCAAGATACGCAGTATTTT.

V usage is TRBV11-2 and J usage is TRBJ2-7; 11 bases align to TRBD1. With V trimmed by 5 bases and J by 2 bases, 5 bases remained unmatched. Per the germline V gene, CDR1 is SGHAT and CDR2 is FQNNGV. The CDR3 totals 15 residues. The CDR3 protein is CASSARDRGTYEQYF. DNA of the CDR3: TGTGCCAGCAGCGCCCGGGACAGGGGGACCTACGAGCAGTACTTC.

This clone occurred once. The chain's CDR3 is CASSLVSSSAGELFF. CDR3 DNA: TGTGCCAGCAGCTTAGTGTCCAGCAGCGCCGGGGAGCTGTTTTTT. J is TRBJ2-2 and V is TRBV7-9; D ambiguous. The CDR3 is 15 residues long. Germline V lookup: CDR1 SEHNR, CDR2 FQNEAQ (reference sequence). V lost 1 base and J 6 bases, leaving 12 bases between the germline ends.

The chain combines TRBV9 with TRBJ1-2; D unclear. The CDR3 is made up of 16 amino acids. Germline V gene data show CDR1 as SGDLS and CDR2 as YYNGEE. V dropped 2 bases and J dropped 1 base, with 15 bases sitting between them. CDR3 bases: TGTGCCAGCAGCGTTTCGACTGCTCTGGTTAACTATGGCTACACCTTC. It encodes CASSVSTALVNYGYTF.

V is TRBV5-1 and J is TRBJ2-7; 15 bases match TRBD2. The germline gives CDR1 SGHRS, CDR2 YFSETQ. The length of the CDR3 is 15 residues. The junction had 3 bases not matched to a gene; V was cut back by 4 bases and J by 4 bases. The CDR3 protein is CASSLGTSGRYEQYF. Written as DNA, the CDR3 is TGCGCCAGCAGCCTAGGGACTAGCGGGAGGTACGAGCAGTACTTC.

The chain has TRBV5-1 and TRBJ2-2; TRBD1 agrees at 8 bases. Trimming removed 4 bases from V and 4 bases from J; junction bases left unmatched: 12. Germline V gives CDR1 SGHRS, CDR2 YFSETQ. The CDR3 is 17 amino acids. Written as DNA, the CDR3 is TGCGCCAGCAGCCAAAAACCACAGGGGGGAGGCACCGGGGAGCTGTTTTTT. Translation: CASSQKPQGGGTGELFF.

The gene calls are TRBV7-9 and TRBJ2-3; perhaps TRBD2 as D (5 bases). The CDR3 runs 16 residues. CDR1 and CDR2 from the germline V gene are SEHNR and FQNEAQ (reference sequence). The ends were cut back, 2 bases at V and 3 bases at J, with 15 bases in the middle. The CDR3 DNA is TGTGCCAGCAGCTTATCGTCCGGGGTTGTGACAGATACGCAGTATTTT. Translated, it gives CASSLSSGVVTDTQYF.

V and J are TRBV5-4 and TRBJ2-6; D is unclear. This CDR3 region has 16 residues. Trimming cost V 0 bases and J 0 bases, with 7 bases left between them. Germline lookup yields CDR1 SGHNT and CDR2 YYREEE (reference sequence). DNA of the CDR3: TGTGCCAGCAGCTTGGCATCCAGCTCTGGGGCCAACGTCCTGACTTTC. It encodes CASSLASSSGANVLTF.

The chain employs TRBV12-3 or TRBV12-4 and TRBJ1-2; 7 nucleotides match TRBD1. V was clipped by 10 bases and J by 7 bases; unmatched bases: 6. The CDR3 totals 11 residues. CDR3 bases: TGTGCCACCCAGGGGGGAGGTGGCTACACCTTC. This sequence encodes CATQGGGGYTF.

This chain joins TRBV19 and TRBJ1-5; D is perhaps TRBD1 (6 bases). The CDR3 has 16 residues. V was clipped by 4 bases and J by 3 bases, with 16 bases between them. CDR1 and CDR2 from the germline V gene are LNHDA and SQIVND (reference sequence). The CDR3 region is CASSTKHGQSNQPQHF. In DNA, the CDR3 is TGTGCCAGTAGTACCAAACACGGACAGTCCAATCAGCCCCAGCATTTT.

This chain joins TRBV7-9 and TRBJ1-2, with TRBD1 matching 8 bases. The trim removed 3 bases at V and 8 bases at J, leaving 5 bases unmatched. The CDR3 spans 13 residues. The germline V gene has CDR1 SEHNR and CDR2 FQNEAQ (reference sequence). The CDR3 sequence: CASSFDRGWGYTF. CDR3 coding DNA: TGTGCCAGCAGCTTCGACAGGGGTTGGGGCTACACCTTC.

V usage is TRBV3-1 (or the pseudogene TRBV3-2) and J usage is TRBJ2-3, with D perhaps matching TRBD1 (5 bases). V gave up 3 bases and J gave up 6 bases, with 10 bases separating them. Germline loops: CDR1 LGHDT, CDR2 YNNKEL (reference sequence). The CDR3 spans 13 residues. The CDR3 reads CASSQGPGDTQYF. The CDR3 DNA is TGTGCCAGCAGCCAGGGGCCAGGGGATACGCAGTATTTT.

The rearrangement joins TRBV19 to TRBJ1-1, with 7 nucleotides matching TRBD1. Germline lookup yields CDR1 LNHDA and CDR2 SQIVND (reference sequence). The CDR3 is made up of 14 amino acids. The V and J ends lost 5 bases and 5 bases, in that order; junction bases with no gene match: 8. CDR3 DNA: TGTGCCAGTAGTTCCCCAGGGGGAAGGACTGAAGCTTTCTTT. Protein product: CASSSPGGRTEAFF.

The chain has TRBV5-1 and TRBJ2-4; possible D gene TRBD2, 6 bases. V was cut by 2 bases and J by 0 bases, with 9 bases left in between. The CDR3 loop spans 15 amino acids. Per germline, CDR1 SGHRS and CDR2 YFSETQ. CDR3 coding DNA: TGCGCCAGCAGCTTTGGAGGGCAAGCCAAAAACATTCAGTACTTC. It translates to CASSFGGQAKNIQYF.

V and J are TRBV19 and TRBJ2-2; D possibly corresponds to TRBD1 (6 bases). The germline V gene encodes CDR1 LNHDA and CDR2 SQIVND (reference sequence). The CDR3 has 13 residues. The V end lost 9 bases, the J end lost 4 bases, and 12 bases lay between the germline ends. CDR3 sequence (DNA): TGTGCCAGCGAGGGACATACCACCGGGGAGCTGTTTTTT. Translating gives CASEGHTTGELFF.

CDR3 in DNA: TGCGCCAGCAGCCACACAGGTACCACTGAAGCTTTCTTT. Translated: CASSHTGTTEAFF. V usage is TRBV4-1 and J usage is TRBJ1-1; weak D call: TRBD1 (5 bases). The V end was cut by 3 bases, the J end by 4 bases, with 9 bases between. The CDR3 length is 13 residues. Germline-derived CDR1 and CDR2 are MGHRA and YSYEKL.

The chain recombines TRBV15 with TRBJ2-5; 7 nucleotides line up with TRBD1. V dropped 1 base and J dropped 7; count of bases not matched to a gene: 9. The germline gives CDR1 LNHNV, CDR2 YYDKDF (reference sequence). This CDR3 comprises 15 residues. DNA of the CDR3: TGTGCCACCAGCAGAGCCGGGACAGAGAGGGGGACCCAGTACTTC. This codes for CATSRAGTERGTQYF.

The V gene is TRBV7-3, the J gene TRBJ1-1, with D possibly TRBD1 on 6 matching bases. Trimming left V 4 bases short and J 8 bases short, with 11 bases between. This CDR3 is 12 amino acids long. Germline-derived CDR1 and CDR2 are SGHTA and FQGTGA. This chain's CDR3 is CASSYLGQEAFF. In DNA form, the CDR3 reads TGTGCCAGCAGCTACTTAGGACAGGAAGCTTTCTTT.